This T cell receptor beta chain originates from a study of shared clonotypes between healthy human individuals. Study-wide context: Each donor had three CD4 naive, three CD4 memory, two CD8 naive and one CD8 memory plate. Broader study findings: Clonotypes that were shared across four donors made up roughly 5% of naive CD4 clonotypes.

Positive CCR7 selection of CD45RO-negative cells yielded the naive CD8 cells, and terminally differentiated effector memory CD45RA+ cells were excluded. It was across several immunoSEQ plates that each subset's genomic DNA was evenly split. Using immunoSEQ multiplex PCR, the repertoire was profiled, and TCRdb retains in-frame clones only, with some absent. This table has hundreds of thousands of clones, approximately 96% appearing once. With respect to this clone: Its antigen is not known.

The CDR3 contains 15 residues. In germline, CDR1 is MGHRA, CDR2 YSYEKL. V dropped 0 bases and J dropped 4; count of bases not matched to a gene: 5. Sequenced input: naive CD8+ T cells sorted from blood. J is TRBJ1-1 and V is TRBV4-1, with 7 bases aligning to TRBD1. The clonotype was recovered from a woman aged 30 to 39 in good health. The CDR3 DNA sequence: TGCGCCAGCAGCCAAGATGACAGGGAGGGCACTGAAGCTTTCTTT. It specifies CASSQDDREGTEAFF.